The 15 T cell receptor beta chains below all came from one sample that was sequenced in a study of CXCR3-negative and CXCR3-positive naive CD8 T cells. UMI-labeled TRB cDNA libraries were prepared by 5' RACE. TCRdb reanalyzed the 5' RACE reads, giving one entry per CDR3 protein sequence and no DNA. Here the sample table reports 45,000 to 75,000 distinct CDR3 sequences. What was sequenced was naive CXCR3- CD8+ T cells from blood. The subset is: CD45RO-CCR7+CD27+CD95- naive CD8+ T cells lacking CXCR3 (TNR3-). The receptors were gathered from a human donor in good health. Some clones in this sample may be carry-over from other donors' samples.

This chain uses TRBV18 with TRBJ2-3; TCRdb gives TRBD1 as the D gene, but with no DNA this cannot be confirmed. Looked up from germline, CDR1 is KGHSH and CDR2 is LQKENI. The CDR3 loop spans 15 amino acids. The CDR3 sequence: CASSPIQGASDTQYF.

The rearrangement uses TRBV20-1 and TRBJ1-1; TCRdb proposes TRBD1, but this gene call is untestable without DNA. From germline, CDR1 is DFQATT and CDR2 SNEGSKA (reference sequence). This CDR3 has 17 residues. The CDR3 here is CSARDTRTATMNTEAFF.

The rearrangement links TRBV27 to TRBJ1-5. The CDR3 has 14 amino acids. CDR1 and CDR2 from the germline V gene are MNHEY and SMNVEV (reference sequence). CDR3 protein: CASSLIGYNQPQHF.

The chain's CDR3 is CASSPPLGLGDTQYF. V is TRBV6-5 and J is TRBJ2-3; the D gene TCRdb calls, TRBD1, cannot be checked with no DNA. This CDR3 has 15 residues. Germline V gene data show CDR1 as MNHEY and CDR2 as SVGAGI.

The chain recombines TRBV29-1 with TRBJ2-2. CDR3 length: 14 amino acids. Germline V gene data show CDR1 as SQVTM and CDR2 as ANQGSEA. The chain's CDR3 is CSVERGGYTGELFF.

The chain has TRBV10-3 and TRBJ1-1. This CDR3 is 12 amino acids long. Per the germline V gene, CDR1 is ENHRY and CDR2 is SYGVKD. The CDR3 reads CAISLGNTEAFF.

The gene calls are TRBV6-2 or TRBV6-3 and TRBJ2-7; checking the TCRdb D call of TRBD2 is not possible without DNA. Germline V gives CDR1 MNHEY, CDR2 SVGEGT. The CDR3 runs to 16 residues. This CDR3 is CASSFFRTSGTYEQYF.

The chain is built from TRBV3-1 and TRBJ2-7; TCRdb's D call of TRBD2 is untestable without DNA. CDR1 is LGHDT and CDR2 is YNNKEL in the germline V gene (reference sequence). CDR3 length: 17 amino acids. The CDR3 reads CASSQEAQTSGIYEQYF.

This rearrangement joins TRBV27 to TRBJ2-2; without DNA, the TCRdb call of TRBD1 cannot be checked. CDR3 length equals 16 residues. Germline V gene sequence: CDR1 MNHEY, CDR2 SMNVEV (reference sequence). CDR3 amino acids: CASSYWMGGNTGELFF.

The chain has TRBV25-1 and TRBJ2-1; TCRdb gives TRBD1 as the D gene, but with no DNA this cannot be confirmed. The germline V gene has CDR1 MGHDK and CDR2 SYGVNS. This CDR3 has 15 residues. This CDR3 reads CASSDRDRRGNEQFF.

The V gene is TRBV20-1, the J gene TRBJ2-1; as DNA is missing, the TRBD2 call by TCRdb cannot be tested. CDR1 is DFQATT and CDR2 is SNEGSKA in the germline V gene (reference sequence). The CDR3 sequence is 11 residues long. CDR3 loop: CSLRDYYEQFF.

CDR3 region: CASNPGLAGSYNEQFF. This chain joins TRBV6-2 or TRBV6-3 and TRBJ2-1; the D gene TCRdb calls, TRBD2, cannot be checked with no DNA. The CDR3 is made up of 16 amino acids. The germline gives CDR1 MNHEY, CDR2 SVGEGT.

This sequence joins TRBV23-1 and TRBJ2-7; TCRdb's D call of TRBD1 is untestable without DNA. TRBV23-1 is classed as an ORF, of uncertain function. The CDR3 is made up of 16 amino acids. CDR3 sequence: CASSQPNRDRDYEQYF.

This chain joins TRBV7-2 and TRBJ1-6. The CDR3 is 17 residues long. Germline V gene data show CDR1 as SGHTA and CDR2 as FQGNSA. CDR3 region: CASSLAPPVGYNSPLHF.

The chain carries TRBV7-3 and TRBJ1-1; TCRdb picks TRBD1, but there is no DNA to check that call. The CDR3 runs to 15 residues. The germline V gene encodes CDR1 SGHTA and CDR2 FQGTGA. CDR3: CASSLTGQGNTEAFF.